These 2 T cell receptor beta chains came from one sample sequenced in a study of T cell responses to AZD1222 COVID-19 vaccine. Sequencing was performed with immunoSEQ multiplex PCR; in TCRdb, only in-frame clones are kept and a portion is missing. The sample gives approximately 150,000 clones, 92% of which show up once; around 10% is in the top ten. Sample: peripheral blood, taken 28 days after the second AZD1222 dose. All receptors derive from an adult who received the AZD1222 COVID-19 vaccine.

The chain couples TRBV5-1 to TRBJ2-3, with 9 nucleotides matching TRBD2. In germline, CDR1 is SGHRS, CDR2 YFSETQ. The trim removed 0 bases at V and 1 base at J, leaving 3 bases unmatched. The CDR3 loop spans 16 amino acids. The CDR3 loop reads CASSLAGTSRTDTQYF. CDR3 coding DNA: TGCGCCAGCAGCTTGGCCGGGACTAGCCGCACAGATACGCAGTATTTT.

V gene TRBV6-2 or TRBV6-3 combines with J gene TRBJ1-1, with a weak D call TRBD1 (6 bases). This CDR3 comprises 18 residues. The ends were cut back, 4 bases at V and 10 bases at J, with 31 bases in the middle. Germline assignment: CDR1 MNHEY and CDR2 SVGEGT. The CDR3 loop reads CASSFRPLRTLNRGGAFF. The CDR3 DNA follows: TGTGCCAGCAGTTTTCGGCCTTTGCGAACACTGAATAGGGGGGGAGCTTTCTTT.